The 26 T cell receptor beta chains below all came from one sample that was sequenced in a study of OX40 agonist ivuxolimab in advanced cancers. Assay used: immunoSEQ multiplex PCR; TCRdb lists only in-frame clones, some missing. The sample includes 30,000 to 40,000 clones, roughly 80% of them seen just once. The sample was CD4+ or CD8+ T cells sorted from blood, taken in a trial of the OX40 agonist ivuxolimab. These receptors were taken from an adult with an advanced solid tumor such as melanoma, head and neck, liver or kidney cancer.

The CDR3 bases are TGTGCCAGCAGTGCCCCAACTAGCGGGGTTGAGCAGTTCTTC. It encodes CASSAPTSGVEQFF. The J gene is TRBJ2-1, the V gene TRBV6-1; the match to TRBD2 covers 10 bases. This CDR3 has 14 residues. Germline assignment: CDR1 MNHNS and CDR2 SASEGT. V shed 4 bases, J shed 9 bases, and the junction held 6 bases outside the gene matches.

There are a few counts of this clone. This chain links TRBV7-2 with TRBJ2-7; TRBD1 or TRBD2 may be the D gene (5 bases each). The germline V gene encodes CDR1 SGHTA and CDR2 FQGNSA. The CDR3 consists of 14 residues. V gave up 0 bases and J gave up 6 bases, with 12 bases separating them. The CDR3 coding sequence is TGTGCCAGCAGCTTAGCGGGGGAAGGGGTCGAGCAGTACTTC. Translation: CASSLAGEGVEQYF.

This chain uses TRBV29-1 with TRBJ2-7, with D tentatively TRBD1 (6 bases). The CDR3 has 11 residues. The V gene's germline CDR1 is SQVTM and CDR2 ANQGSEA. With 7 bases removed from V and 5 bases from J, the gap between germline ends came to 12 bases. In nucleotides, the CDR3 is TGCAGCGCCAAGGGGGACCACGAGCAGTACTTC. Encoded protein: CSAKGDHEQYF.

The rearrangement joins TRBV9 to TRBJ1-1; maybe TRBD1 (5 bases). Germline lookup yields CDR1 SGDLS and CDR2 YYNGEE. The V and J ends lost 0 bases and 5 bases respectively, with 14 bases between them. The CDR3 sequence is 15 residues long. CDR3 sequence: CASSVAGNWGTEAFF. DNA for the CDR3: TGTGCCAGCAGCGTAGCTGGGAATTGGGGGACTGAAGCTTTCTTT.

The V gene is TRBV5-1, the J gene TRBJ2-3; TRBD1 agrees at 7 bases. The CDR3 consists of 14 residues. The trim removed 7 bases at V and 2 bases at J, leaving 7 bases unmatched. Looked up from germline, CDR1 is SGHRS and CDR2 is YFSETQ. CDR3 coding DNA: TGCGCCAGCGAAAGACAGGGCTACACAGATACGCAGTATTTT. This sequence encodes CASERQGYTDTQYF.

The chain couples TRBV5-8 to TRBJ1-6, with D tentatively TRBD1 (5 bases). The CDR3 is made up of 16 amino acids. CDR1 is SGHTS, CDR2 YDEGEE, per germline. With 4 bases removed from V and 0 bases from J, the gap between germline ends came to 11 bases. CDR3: CASSNTGFSYNSPLHF. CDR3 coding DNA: TGTGCCAGCAGCAACACAGGATTCTCCTATAATTCACCCCTCCACTTT.

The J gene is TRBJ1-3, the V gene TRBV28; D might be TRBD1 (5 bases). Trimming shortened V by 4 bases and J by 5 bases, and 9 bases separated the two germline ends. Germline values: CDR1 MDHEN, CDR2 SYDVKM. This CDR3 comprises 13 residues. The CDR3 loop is CASSSGARNTIYF. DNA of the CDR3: TGTGCCAGCAGTTCCGGGGCTAGAAACACCATATATTTT. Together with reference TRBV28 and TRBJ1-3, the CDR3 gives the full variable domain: DVKVTQSSRYLVKRTGEKVFLECVQDMDHENMFWYRQDPGLGLRLIYFSYDVKMKEKGDIPEGYSVSREKKERFSLILESASTNQTSMYLCASSSGARNTIYFGEGSWLTVV.

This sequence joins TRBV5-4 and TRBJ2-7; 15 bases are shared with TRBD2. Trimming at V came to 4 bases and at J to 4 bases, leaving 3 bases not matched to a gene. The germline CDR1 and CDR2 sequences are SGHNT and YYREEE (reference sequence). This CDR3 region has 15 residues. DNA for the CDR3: TGTGCCAGCAGCCCCGGGACTAGCGGGGGGTACGAGCAGTACTTC. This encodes CASSPGTSGGYEQYF.

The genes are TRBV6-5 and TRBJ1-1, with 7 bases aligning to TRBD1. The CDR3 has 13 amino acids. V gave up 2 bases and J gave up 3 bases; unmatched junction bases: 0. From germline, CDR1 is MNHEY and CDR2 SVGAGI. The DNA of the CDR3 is TGTGCCAGCAGTTACGGACAGGACACTGAAGCTTTCTTT. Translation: CASSYGQDTEAFF.

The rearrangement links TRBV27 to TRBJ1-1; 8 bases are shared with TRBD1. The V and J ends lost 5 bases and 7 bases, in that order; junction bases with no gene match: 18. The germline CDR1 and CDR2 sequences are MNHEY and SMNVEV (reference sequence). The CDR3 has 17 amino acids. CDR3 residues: CASSLSRDRNPFGEAFF. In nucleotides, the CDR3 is TGTGCCAGCAGTCTCAGCCGGGACAGGAACCCCTTCGGTGAAGCTTTCTTT.

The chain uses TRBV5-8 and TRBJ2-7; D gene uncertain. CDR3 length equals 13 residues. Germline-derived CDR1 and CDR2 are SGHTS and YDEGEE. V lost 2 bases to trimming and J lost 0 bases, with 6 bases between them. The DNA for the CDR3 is TGTGCCAGCAGCTTCAGCGTCTCCTACGAGCAGTACTTC. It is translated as CASSFSVSYEQYF. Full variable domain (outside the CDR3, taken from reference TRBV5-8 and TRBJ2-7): EAGVTQSPTHLIKTRGQQATLRCSPISGHTSVYWYQQALGLGLQFLLWYDEGEERNRGNFPPRFSGRQFPNYSSELNVNALELEDSALYLCASSFSVSYEQYFGPGTRLTVT.

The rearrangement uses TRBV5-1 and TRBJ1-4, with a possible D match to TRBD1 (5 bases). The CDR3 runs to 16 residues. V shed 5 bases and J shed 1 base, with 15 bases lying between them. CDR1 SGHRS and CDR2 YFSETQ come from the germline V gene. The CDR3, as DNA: TGCGCCAGCAGTGTGAGGGGTCGGGAAACTAATGAAAAACTGTTTTTT. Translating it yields CASSVRGRETNEKLFF.

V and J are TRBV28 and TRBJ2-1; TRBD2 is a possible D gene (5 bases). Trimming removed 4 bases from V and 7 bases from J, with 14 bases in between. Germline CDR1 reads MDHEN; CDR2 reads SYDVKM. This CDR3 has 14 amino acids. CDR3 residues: CASSYGEGKNEQFF. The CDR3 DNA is TGTGCCAGCAGTTACGGAGAGGGCAAGAATGAGCAGTTCTTC.

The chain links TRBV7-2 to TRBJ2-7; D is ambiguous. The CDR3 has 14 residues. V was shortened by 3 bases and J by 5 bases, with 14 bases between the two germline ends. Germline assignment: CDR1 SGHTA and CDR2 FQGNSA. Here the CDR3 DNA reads TGTGCCAGCAGCTTCATCGGTGTGAGGAACGAGCAGTACTTC. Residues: CASSFIGVRNEQYF.

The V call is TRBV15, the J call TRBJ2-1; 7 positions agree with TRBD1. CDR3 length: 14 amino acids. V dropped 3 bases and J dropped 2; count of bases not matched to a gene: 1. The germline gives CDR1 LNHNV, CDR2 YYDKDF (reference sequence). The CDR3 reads CATSSGTAYNEQFF. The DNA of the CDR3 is TGTGCCACCAGCAGCGGGACAGCCTACAATGAGCAGTTCTTC. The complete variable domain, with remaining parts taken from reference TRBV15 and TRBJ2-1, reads DAMVIQNPRYQVTQFGKPVTLSCSQTLNHNVMYWYQQKSSQAPKLLFHYYDKDFNNEADTPDNFQSRRPNTSFCFLDIRSPGLGDTAMYLCATSSGTAYNEQFFGPGTRLTVL.

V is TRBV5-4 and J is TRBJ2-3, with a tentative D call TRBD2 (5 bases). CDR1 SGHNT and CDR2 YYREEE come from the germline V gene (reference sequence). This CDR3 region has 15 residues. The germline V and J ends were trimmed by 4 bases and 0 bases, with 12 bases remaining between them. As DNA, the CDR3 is TGTGCCAGCAGCCCAGCGGTTACTAGCACAGATACGCAGTATTTT. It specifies CASSPAVTSTDTQYF.

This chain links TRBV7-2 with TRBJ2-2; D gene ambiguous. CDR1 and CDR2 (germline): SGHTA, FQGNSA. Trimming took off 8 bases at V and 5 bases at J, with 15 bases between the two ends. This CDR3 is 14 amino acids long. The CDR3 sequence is CASRYQTVTGELFF. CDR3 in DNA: TGTGCCAGCCGTTATCAAACTGTGACCGGGGAGCTGTTTTTT.

The CDR3 spells CASSLGFTYNEQFF. Here the CDR3 DNA reads TGCGCCAGCAGCTTGGGATTCACCTACAATGAGCAGTTCTTC. The rearrangement uses TRBV5-1 and TRBJ2-1; D gene unclear. This CDR3 is built from 14 residues. CDR1 is SGHRS, CDR2 YFSETQ, per germline. With 0 bases removed from V and 2 bases from J, the gap between germline ends came to 6 bases.

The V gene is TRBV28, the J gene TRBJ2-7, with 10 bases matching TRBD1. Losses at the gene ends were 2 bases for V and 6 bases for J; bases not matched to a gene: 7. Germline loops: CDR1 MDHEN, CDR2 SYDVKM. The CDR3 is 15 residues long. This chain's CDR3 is CASSLPRTGGTEQYF. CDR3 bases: TGTGCCAGCAGTTTACCCAGGACAGGGGGGACCGAGCAGTACTTC.

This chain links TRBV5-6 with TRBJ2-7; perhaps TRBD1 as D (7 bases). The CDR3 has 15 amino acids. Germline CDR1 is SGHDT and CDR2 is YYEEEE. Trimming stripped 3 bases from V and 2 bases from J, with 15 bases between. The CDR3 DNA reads TGTGCCAGCAGCTCCCCGGGCAGGGGGGCCTACGAGCAGTACTTC. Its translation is CASSSPGRGAYEQYF.

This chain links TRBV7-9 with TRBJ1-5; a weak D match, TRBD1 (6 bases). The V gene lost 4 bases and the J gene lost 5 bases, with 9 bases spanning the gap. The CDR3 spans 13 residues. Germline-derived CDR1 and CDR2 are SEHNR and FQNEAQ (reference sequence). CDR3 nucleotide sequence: TGTGCCAGCAGCTGGACAGAAGATCAGCCCCAGCATTTT. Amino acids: CASSWTEDQPQHF.

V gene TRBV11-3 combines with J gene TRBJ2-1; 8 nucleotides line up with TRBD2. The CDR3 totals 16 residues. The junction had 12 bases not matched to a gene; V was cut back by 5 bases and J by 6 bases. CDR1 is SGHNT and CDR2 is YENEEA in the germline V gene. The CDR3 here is CASSPQAGAGTNEQFF. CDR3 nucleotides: TGTGCCAGCAGCCCCCAAGCGGGAGCTGGAACCAATGAGCAGTTCTTC.

DNA of the CDR3: TGTGCCAGCAGCCCCGGACTAGCGGGAGGCGGGGAGACCCAGTACTTC. It encodes CASSPGLAGGGETQYF. The chain employs TRBV4-2 and TRBJ2-5; 14 bases are shared with TRBD2. V shed 4 bases and J 5 bases; nucleotides not matched to a gene: 6. This CDR3 region has 16 residues. Germline V gene lookup returns CDR1 LGHNA and CDR2 YNFKEQ.

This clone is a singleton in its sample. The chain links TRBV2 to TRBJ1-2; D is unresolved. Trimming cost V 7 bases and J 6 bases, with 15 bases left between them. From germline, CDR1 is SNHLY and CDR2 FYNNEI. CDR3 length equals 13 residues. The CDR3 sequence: CASIQETSDGYTF. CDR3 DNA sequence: TGTGCCAGCATCCAGGAAACTTCGGATGGCTACACCTTC.

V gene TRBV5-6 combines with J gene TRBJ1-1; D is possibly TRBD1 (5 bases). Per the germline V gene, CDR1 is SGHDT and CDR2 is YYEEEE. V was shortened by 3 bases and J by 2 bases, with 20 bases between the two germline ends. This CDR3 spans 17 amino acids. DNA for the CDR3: TGTGCCAGCAGCTGGTATTTCGGGAGGGGACGAAACACTGAAGCTTTCTTT. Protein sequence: CASSWYFGRGRNTEAFF.

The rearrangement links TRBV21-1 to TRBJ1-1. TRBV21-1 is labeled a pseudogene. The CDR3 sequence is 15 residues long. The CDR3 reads CASSKDPGRSTEAFF. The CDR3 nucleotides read TGTGCCAGCAGCAAAGACCCAGGGAGGAGCACTGAAGCTTTCTTT.